Listed below are T cell receptor beta chains from one sample, sequenced in a study of cytomegalovirus exposure and HLA in healthy donors. The assay was immunoSEQ multiplex PCR, and TCRdb's table has in-frame clones only and misses some. The table records fewer than 200,000 clones, 76% of them present only once. The sample taken for sequencing was PBMCs. These receptors originate from a female donor in good health and CMV-seronegative. Each CDR3 is given with its conserved first and last residue. Each record gives: clone size, J gene, V gene, CDR3 protein. Part of the rows lack a size; the others show once, few, many or a class for expanded clones.

. TRBJ2-7 TRBV5-1 CASSLAGKGEYEQYF
. TRBJ2-7 TRBV4-3 CASSQDRGGLPNEQYF
once TRBJ2-5 TRBV4-1 CASSQGGTGGETQYF
. TRBJ2-1 TRBV19 CASSIGTSENEQFF
. TRBJ2-6 TRBV19 CASSIQGLGANVLTF
. TRBJ1-2 TRBV6-6 CASSGSGQGSGYTF
. TRBJ2-1 TRBV7-9 CASSFTLGTSGSYNEQFF
few TRBJ1-1 TRBV18 CASSPRGQMGAFF
. TRBJ2-2 TRBV5-6 CASSYPGPGELFF
. TRBJ2-7 TRBV11-2 CASSINSGGASYEQYF
. TRBJ2-7 TRBV11-3 CASSLEFGHEQYF
. TRBJ2-5 TRBV18 CASSPWAAGALQETQYF
. TRBJ2-7 TRBV27 CASSFTGSYEQYF
few TRBJ2-6 TRBV29-1 CSVREGEPTPLTF
. TRBJ1-1 TRBV7-2 CASSFLRASSEAFF
. TRBJ2-7 TRBV10-1 CASSPGRTDGHEQYF